This TCR beta chain derives from a study of blood T cell repertoires in COVID-19. The repertoire was sequenced with immunoSEQ multiplex PCR; TCRdb's copy has only in-frame clones and lacks some. The table has some 190,000 clones, about 90% seen once. This CDR3 contains 13 residues. Germline V gene data show CDR1 as SGHDT and CDR2 as YYEEEE. After removal of 6 bases from V and 6 bases from J, the junction contained 8 bases not matched to a gene. A single count supports this clone. The sample comprised peripheral blood. The receptor comes from a man younger than 30 with active or convalescent COVID-19. V is TRBV5-6 and J is TRBJ2-7, with 8 bases that match TRBD1. The chain's CDR3 is CASTPAGGGEQYF. CDR3 sequence (DNA): TGTGCCAGCACCCCCGCAGGGGGCGGCGAGCAGTACTTC.